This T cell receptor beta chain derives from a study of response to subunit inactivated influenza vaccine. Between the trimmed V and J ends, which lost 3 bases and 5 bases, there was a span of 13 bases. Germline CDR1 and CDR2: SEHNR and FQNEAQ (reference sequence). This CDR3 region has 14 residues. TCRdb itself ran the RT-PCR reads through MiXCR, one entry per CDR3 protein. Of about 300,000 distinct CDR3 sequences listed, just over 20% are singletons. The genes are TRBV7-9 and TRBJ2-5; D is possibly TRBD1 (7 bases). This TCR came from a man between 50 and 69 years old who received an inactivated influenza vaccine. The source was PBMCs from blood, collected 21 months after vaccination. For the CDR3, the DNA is TGTGCCAGCAGCTTCGGAGGGGGCATCGAGACCCAGTACTTC. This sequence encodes CASSFGGGIETQYF.